This entry concerns a single T cell receptor beta chain. Its specificity is not known. The lymph nodes were axillary draining lymph nodes from breast cancer patients. This sample was taken from a study of breast tumors, draining lymph nodes, adjacent tissues. Findings of the study overall: Compared with lymph nodes, tumors were less diverse; compared with nontumor tissue, more.

MiXCR, applied by TCRdb to the multiplex PCR reads, yields one record per CDR3 protein. The sample holds around 190,000 distinct CDR3 sequences, 30% to 35% seen once. The sequenced material came from axillary lymph node tissue. This receptor was obtained from a female donor with breast cancer. Some clones in this sample may be carry-over from other donors' samples.

This CDR3 reads CASSQTDSLDTQYF. The CDR3 DNA sequence: TGTGCCAGCAGCCAAACGGACTCTTTGGATACGCAGTATTTT. V gene TRBV3-1 combines with J gene TRBJ2-3, with a possible D match to TRBD2 (5 bases). This CDR3 has 14 residues. The V end lost 2 bases, the J end lost 6 bases, and 12 bases lay between the germline ends. Germline CDR1 LGHDT, CDR2 YNNKEL (reference sequence).